This T cell receptor (delta chain) was recovered during a study of γδ T cells in repeated Plasmodium falciparum infection (TCRdb year 2021). Describing the broader study: Malian children exposed to intense seasonal malaria transmission were enrolled in the natural-infection arm and compared with Australian children matched for age and gender. Four controlled human malaria infections were administered to a few malaria-naive U.S. adults over approximately 580 days by bites from P. falciparum NF54-infected Anopheles stephensi mosquitoes. In the study, the shaping of the human gammadelta T cell repertoire by repeated Plasmodium falciparum infection was examined using natural infection in Mali and controlled human malaria infection. Malian gammadelta TCR repertoires were analysed cross-sectionally in periods with no transmission and longitudinally across episodes of acute febrile malaria. Controlled-infection subjects were sampled at baseline, immediately before selected infections, and 21 days after each infection.

Worth noting for this clone: Its target antigen remains unknown. Per-base qualities were not stored, and no clone one base away is much larger.

The library was built by means of multiplex PCR. Sequencer: Illumina MiSeq. From each sorted gammadelta T cell sample, both TCR gamma (TRG) and TCR delta (TRD) chains were sequenced. From the authors' description of their analysis: Clonotype tree plots, accumulated frequency of the top 20 clonotypes, diversity index (DI) and D75 metrics were included in the repertoire analyses. TCRdb reprocessed the public data with the CATT caller; entries with the same nucleotide sequence were combined afterwards. The V and J calls and clone size are TCRdb's, not the authors'. Recorded for this sample are tens of thousands of delta-chain clones; approximately 2% of them occurred a single time. The top ten hold around 25% of the sample. What the research found in general, with its limitations: Vdelta2-negative gammadelta TCR repertoires from Malian children appeared more clonally expanded, less diverse and less shared than those of Australian children. The Malian cohort was drawn from a small rural village made up mostly of one ethnic group, which limits generalizability. In Vdelta2-negative gammadelta TCR repertoires, which were largely Vdelta1+, repeated controlled infections appeared to drive waves of new clonotype selection. Because the controlled-infection cohort was small, analysis of inter-individual variability in gammadelta T cell responses was limited. A highly stable polyclonal repertoire over time and infection, with many inter-individual overlapping TCRgamma sequences, was shown by Vgamma9/Vdelta2+ TCR repertoires.

For bulk TCR repertoire analysis, Vgamma9/Vdelta2+ and Vdelta2-negative gammadelta T cell populations were isolated by flow sorting from peripheral blood mononuclear cells. The CDR3, cysteine through phenylalanine, is 18 amino acids long. Only CDR3 DNA is held: 54 bases, read in frame from base 1. The germline V gene provides CDR1 GEAIGNYY and CDR2 EKD. After removal of 3 bases from V and 0 bases from J, the junction retains 14 bases not matched to a gene. This sequence was found in a pool of human donors (malaria-infected and uninfected, not separated). Rearrangement joined TRDV2 to TRDJ1, and TRDD3 matches 8 of the central bases. The J gene, not given by TCRdb, was assigned here from a germline match of the nucleotide sequence. The sequencing sample was made of gamma-delta T cells from blood. The CDR3: CACDCSFYYWGYTDKLIF. The nucleotides are TGTGCCTGTGACTGTTCCTTCTATTACTGGGGGTACACCGATAAACTCATCTTT.